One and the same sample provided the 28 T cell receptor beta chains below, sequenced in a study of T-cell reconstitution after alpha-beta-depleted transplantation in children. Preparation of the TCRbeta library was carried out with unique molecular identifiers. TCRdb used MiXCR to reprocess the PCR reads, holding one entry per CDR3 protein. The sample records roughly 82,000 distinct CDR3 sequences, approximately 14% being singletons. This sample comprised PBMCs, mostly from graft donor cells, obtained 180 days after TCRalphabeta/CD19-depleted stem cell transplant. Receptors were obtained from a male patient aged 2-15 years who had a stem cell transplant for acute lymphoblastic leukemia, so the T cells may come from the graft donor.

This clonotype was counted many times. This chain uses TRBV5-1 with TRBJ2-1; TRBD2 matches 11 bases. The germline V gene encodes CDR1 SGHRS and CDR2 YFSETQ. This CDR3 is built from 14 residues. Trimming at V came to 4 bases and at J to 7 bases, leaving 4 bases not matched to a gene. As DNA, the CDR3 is TGCGCCAGCAGCAGGTCTAGCGGGAGGAATGAGCAGTTCTTC. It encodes CASSRSSGRNEQFF.

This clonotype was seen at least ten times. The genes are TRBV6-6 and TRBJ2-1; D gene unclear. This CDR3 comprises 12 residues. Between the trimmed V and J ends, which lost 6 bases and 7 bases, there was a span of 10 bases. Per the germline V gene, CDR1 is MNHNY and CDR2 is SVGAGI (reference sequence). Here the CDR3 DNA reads TGTGCCAGCAGCCATAGTAGGAATGAGCAGTTCTTC. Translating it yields CASSHSRNEQFF.

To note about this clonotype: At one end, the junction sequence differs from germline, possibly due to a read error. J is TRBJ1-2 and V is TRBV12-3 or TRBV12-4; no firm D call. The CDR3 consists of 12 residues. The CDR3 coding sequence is TGTGACAGCACCCGGAGGGCCTGCGGCTACACCTTC. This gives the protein CDSTRRACGYTF.

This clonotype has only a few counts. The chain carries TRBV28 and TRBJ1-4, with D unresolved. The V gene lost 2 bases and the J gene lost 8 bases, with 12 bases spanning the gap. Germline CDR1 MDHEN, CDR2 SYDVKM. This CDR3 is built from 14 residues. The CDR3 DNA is TGTGCCAGCAGTTTAATTAGACGAAACGAAAAACTGTTTTTT. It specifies CASSLIRRNEKLFF.

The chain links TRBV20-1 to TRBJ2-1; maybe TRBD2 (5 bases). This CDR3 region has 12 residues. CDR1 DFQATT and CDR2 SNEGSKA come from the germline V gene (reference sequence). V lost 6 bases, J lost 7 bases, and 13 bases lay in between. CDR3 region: CSAVPRGNEQFF. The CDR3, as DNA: TGCAGTGCCGTCCCCCGCGGGAATGAGCAGTTCTTC.

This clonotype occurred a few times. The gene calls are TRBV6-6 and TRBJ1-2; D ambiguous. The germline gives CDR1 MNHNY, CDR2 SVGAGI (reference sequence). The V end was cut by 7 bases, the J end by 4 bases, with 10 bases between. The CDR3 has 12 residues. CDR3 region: CASTESGYGYTF. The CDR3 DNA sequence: TGTGCCAGCACCGAGAGCGGCTATGGCTACACCTTC.

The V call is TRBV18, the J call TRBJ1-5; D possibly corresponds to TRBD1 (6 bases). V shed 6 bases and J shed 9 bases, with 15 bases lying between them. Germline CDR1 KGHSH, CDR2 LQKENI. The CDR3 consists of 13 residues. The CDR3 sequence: CASSYRVAGPQHF. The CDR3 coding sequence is TGTGCCAGCTCGTACAGGGTAGCAGGGCCCCAGCATTTT.

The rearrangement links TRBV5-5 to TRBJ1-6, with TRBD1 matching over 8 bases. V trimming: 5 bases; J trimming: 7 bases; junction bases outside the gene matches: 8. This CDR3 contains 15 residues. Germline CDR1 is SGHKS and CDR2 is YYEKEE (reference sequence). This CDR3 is CASSLTGVYNSPLHF. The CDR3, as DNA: TGTGCCAGCAGTTTGACAGGGGTGTACAATTCACCCCTCCACTTT.

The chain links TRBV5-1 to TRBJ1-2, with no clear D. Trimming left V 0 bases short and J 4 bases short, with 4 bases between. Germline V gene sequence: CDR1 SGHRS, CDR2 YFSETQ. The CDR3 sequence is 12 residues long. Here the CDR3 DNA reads TGCGCCAGCAGCTTGGCCAGCTATGGCTACACCTTC. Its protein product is CASSLASYGYTF.

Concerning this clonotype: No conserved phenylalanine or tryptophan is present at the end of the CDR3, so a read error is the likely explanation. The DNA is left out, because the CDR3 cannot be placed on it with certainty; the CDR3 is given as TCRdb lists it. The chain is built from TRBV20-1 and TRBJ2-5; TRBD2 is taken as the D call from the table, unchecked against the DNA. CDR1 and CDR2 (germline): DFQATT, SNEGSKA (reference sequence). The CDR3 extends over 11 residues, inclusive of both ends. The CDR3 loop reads CSARVPGLASL.

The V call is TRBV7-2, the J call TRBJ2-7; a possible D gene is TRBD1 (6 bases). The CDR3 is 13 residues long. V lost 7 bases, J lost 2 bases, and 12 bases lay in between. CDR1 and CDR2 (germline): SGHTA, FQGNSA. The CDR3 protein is CASTQGPAYEQYF. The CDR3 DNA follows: TGTGCCAGCACCCAGGGGCCCGCCTACGAGCAGTACTTC.

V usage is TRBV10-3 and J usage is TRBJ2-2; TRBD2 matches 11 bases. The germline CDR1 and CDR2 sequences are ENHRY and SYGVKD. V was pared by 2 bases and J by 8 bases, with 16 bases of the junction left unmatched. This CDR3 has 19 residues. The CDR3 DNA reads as TGTGCCATCAGTGAGCCGAGGAAGGTCCTAGCGGGAGGAGCAGGGGAGCTGTTTTTT. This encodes CAISEPRKVLAGGAGELFF.

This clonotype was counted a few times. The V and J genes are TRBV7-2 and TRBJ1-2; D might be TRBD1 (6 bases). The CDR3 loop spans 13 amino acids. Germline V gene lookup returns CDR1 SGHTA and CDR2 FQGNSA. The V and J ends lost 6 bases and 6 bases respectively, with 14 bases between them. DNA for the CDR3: TGTGCCAGCAGATCCAGGGGAACTGATGGCTACACCTTC. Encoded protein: CASRSRGTDGYTF.

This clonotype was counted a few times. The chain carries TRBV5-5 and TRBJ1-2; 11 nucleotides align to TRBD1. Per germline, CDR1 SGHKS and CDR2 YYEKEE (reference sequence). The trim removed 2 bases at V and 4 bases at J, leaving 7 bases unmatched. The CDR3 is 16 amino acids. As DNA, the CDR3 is TGTGCCAGCAGCTTCTCCGGGACAGGGGGGAGCTATGGCTACACCTTC. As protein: CASSFSGTGGSYGYTF. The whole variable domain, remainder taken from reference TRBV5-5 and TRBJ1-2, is DAGVTQSPTHLIKTRGQQVTLRCSPISGHKSVSWYQQVLGQGPQFIFQYYEKEERGRGNFPDRFSARQFPNYSSELNVNALLLGDSALYLCASSFSGTGGSYGYTFGSGTRLTVV.

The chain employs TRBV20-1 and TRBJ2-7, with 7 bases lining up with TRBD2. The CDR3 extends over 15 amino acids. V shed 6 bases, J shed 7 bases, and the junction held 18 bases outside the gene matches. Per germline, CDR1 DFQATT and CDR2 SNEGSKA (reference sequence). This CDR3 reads CSATSLQGAGREQYF. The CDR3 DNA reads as TGCAGTGCGACTAGCCTCCAGGGTGCCGGAAGGGAGCAGTACTTC.

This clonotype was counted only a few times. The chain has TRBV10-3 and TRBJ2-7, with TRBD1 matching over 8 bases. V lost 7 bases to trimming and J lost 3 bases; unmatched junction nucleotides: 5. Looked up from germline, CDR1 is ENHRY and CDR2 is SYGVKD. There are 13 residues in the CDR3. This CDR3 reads CAITSTGDYEQYF. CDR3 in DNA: TGTGCCATCACCTCGACAGGGGACTACGAGCAGTACTTC.

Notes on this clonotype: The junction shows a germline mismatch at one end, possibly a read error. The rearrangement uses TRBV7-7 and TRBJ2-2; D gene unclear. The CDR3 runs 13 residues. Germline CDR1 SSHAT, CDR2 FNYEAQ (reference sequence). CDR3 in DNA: TGTGCTAGCAGACCCGCTTATGACGGGGAGCTGTTTTTT. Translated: CASRPAYDGELFF. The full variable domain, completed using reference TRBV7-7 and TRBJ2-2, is GAGVSQSPRYKVTKRGQDVTLRCDPISSHATLYWYQQALGQGPEFLTYFNYEAQPDKSGLPSDRFSAERPEGSISTLTIQRTEQRDSAMYRCASRPAYDGELFFGEGSRLTVL.

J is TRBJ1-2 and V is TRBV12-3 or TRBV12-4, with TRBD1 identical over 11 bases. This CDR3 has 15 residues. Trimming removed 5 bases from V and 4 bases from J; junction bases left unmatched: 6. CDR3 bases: TGTGCCAGCAGTCTAGGGACAGGGGGGCCCTATGGCTACACCTTC. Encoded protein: CASSLGTGGPYGYTF.

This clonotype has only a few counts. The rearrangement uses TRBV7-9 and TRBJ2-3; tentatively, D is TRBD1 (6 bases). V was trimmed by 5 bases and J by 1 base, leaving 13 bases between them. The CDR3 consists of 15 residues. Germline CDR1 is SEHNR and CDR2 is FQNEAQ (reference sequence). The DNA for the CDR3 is TGTGCCAGCAGCCCCTTTCGACAGGGCACAGATACGCAGTATTTT. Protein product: CASSPFRQGTDTQYF.

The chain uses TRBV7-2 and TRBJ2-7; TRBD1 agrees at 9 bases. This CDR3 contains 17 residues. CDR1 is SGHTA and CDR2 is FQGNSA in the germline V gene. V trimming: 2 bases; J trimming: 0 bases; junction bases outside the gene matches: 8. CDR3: CASSLRDRAISSYEQYF. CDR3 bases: TGTGCCAGCAGCTTACGGGACAGGGCTATCAGCTCCTACGAGCAGTACTTC.

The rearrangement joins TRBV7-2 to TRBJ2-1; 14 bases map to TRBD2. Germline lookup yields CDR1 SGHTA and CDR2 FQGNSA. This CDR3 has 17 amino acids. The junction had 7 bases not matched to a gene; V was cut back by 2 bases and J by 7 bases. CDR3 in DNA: TGTGCCAGCAGCTTAAGGACGACTAGCGGGGGGGCAAATGAGCAGTTCTTC. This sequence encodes CASSLRTTSGGANEQFF.

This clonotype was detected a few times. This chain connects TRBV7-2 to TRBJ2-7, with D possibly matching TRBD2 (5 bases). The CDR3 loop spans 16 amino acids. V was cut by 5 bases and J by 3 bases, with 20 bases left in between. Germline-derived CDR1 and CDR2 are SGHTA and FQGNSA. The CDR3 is CASSLGMRGPGYEQYF. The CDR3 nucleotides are TGTGCCAGCAGCCTAGGTATGCGAGGGCCCGGCTACGAGCAGTACTTC.

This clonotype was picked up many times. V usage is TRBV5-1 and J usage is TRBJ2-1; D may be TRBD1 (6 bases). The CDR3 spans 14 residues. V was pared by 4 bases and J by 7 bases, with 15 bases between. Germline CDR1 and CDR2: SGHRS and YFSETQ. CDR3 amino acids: CASSTPDSLNEQFF. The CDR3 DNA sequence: TGCGCCAGCAGCACTCCGGACAGTTTGAATGAGCAGTTCTTC.

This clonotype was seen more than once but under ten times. Written as DNA, the CDR3 is TGCAGTGCCGGGCGTCAGAACACAGATACGCAGTATTTT. It is translated as CSAGRQNTDTQYF. The rearrangement uses TRBV20-1 and TRBJ2-3; D gene ambiguous. This CDR3 has 13 amino acids. Germline V gene lookup returns CDR1 DFQATT and CDR2 SNEGSKA (reference sequence). V lost 6 bases and J 2 bases, leaving 12 bases between the germline ends.

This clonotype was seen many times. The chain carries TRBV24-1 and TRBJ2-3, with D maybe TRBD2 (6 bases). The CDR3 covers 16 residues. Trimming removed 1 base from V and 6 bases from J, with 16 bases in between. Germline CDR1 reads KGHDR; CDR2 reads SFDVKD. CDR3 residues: CATSDLGGGDLDTQYF. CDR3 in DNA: TGTGCCACCAGTGATTTAGGAGGAGGGGATTTGGATACGCAGTATTTT.

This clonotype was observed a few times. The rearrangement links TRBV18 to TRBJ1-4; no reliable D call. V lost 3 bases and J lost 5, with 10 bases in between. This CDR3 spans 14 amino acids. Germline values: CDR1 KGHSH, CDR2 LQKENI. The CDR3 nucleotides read TGTGCCAGCTCACCGATGGACGGAAATGAAAAACTGTTTTTT. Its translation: CASSPMDGNEKLFF.

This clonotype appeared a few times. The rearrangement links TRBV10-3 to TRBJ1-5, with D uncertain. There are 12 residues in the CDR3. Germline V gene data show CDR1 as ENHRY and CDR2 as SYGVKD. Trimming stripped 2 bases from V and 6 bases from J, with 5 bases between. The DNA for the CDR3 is TGTGCCATCAGTGAGGGGAGTCAGCCCCAGCATTTT. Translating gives CAISEGSQPQHF.

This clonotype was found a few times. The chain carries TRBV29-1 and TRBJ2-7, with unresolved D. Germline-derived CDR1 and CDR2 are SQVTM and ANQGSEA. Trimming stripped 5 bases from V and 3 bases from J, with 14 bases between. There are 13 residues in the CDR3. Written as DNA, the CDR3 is TGCAGCGTTCTGGGTGGGAAGGACTACGAGCAGTACTTC. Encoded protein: CSVLGGKDYEQYF.